This T cell receptor beta chain appears in the sequencing data of a study of OX40 agonist ivuxolimab in advanced cancers. The V gene's germline CDR1 is MDHEN and CDR2 SYDVKM. The CDR3 runs 16 residues. V was trimmed by 9 bases and J by 2 bases, leaving 19 bases between them. Clones were read by immunoSEQ multiplex PCR, and TCRdb kept only the in-frame ones, dropping some. This table holds some 64,000 clones, about 87% found once. The J gene is TRBJ1-4, the V gene TRBV28; TRBD1 might be the D (6 bases). The sequencing here drew on CD4+ or CD8+ T cells sorted from blood, taken in a trial of the OX40 agonist ivuxolimab. The clonotype comes from an adult with an advanced solid tumor such as melanoma, head and neck, liver or kidney cancer. For the CDR3, the DNA is TGTGCCAGTCAAAAGGGGGGCAGGGGTACTAATGAAAAACTGTTTTTT. Translating it yields CASQKGGRGTNEKLFF. The whole variable domain, remainder taken from reference TRBV28 and TRBJ1-4, is DVKVTQSSRYLVKRTGEKVFLECVQDMDHENMFWYRQDPGLGLRLIYFSYDVKMKEKGDIPEGYSVSREKKERFSLILESASTNQTSMYLCASQKGGRGTNEKLFFGSGTQLSVL.